This T cell receptor (beta chain) was documented in a study of T-cell memory formation after mild COVID-19 (TCRdb year 2021). Regarding the complete study: TCR sequence clusters from the two donors were found to be largely donor specific. Two young, previously healthy adult volunteers made up the cohort, one male and one female. In two donors, T-cell clones that expanded and contracted after mild COVID-19 were followed by sequencing TCRalpha and TCRbeta repertoires longitudinally.

Sequenced on an Illumina NovaSeq 6000. TCRalpha and TCRbeta cDNA libraries were constructed by 5'RACE with constant-segment primers, with sample barcodes and unique molecular identifiers being introduced. RNA was extracted from every sample with Trizol reagent. The libraries were amplified in two PCR steps, and the second step added a second sample barcode and Illumina TruSeq adapters. Sequencing of the libraries was done on an Illumina NovaSeq, producing 2 x 150 bp paired-end reads. The study's own analysis went as follows. With migec v1.2.7, reads were demultiplexed and then collapsed into UMI-guided consensus sequences. Using mixcr v2.1.11, UMI consensuses were aligned to TRA and TRB V and J templates and then assembled into clonotypes. A clonotype was counted as expanded or contracted only if both edgeR and NoisET called the change significant, with noise models trained on biological replicates. For edgeR calls, the thresholds were a false discovery rate-adjusted p below 0.01 and a log2 fold-change of 1. As an exploratory analysis of dynamics, max-normalized trajectories of the 1000 most abundant clonotypes were examined with PCA combined with hierarchical clustering. Separately sequenced CD4+ and CD8+ repertoires were used to assign a CD4 or CD8 phenotype to each responding clone. Through fastp at Q25 and MiXCR, TCRdb rebuilt clones from the public reads, retaining in-frame beta chains. CDR3 protein duplicates are merged, each entry listing the most common genes and DNA. The V and J calls were determined by TCRdb, not by the authors. The table for this sample lists a few hundred thousand distinct CDR3 sequences; roughly an eighth of them were counted only once. The top ten clones comprise around a fifth of the sample.

This clonotype was found many times. Its antigen is currently not known. Per-nucleotide qualities are absent, and no much larger clonotype sits a single base away. Per the germline V gene, LGHNA is the CDR1 and YSLEER is the CDR2. The CDR3 runs 16 residues from the cysteine to the phenylalanine. Of all the DNA, just the CDR3 is kept, 48 bases in frame from base 1. After removal of 5 bases from V and 0 bases from J, the junction retains 7 bases not matched to a gene. Ficoll-Paque density gradient centrifugation was used to isolate PBMCs. The research as a whole found: SARS-CoV-2 specificity of the second-wave clones peaking on day 37 was not confirmed. The detection of some responding clones in pre-infection memory suggests that pre-existing cross-reactive memory T cells joined the SARS-CoV-2 response. Contracting CD4+ clones turned up mainly in the CM and EM memory subsets, whereas EMRA was where CD8+ clones were enriched. From day 15 to 85, contracting clones showed balanced CD4/CD8 phenotypes, whereas a second wave of clones that expanded from day 15 to 37 leaned towards CD4+. The study covered only a couple of mild cases, and larger cohorts including severe cases with pre-infection samples were considered necessary.

The sequence joins TRBV4-3 to TRBJ2-1, with 7 bases in between that match TRBD1. The origin of this receptor is a man aged 18 to 29 who had mild COVID-19 (a few samples of this study predate the infection). The sample titles of this study are shuffled in the database, so cell type and time point are left out; the donor was told from shared clones. The sample was PBMCs or a T cell subset sorted from them (not recorded which). The sequence in DNA is TGCGCCAGCAGCGTACAGGGGAAGAGCTCCTACAATGAGCAGTTCTTC. Its product reads: CASSVQGKSSYNEQFF.